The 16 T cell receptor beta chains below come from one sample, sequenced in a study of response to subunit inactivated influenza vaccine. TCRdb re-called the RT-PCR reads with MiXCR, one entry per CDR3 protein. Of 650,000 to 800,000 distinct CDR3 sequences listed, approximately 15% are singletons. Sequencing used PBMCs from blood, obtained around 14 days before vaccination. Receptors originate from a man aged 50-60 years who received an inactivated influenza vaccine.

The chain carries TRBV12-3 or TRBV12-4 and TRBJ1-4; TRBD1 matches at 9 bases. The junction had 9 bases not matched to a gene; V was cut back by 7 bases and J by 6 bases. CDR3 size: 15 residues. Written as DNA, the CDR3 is TGTGCCAGCACCCCGGGACAGGGCACGCATGAAAAACTGTTTTTT. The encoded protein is CASTPGQGTHEKLFF.

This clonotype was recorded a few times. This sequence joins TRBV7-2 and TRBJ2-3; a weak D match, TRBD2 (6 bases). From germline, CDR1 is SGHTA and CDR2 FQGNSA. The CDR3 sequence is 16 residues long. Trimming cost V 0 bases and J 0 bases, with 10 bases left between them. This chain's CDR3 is CASSLARAGSTDTQYF. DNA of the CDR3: TGTGCCAGCAGCTTAGCTCGTGCGGGGAGCACAGATACGCAGTATTTT.

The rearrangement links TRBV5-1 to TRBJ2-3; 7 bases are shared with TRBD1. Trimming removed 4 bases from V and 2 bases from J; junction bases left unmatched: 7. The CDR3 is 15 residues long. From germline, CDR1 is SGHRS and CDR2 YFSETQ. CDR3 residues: CASSAGQEITDTQYF. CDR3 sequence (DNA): TGCGCCAGCAGCGCCGGACAGGAGATCACAGATACGCAGTATTTT. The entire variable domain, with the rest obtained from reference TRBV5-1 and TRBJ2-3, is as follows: KAGVTQTPRYLIKTRGQQVTLSCSPISGHRSVSWYQQTPGQGLQFLFEYFSETQRNKGNFPGRFSGRQFSNSRSEMNVSTLELGDSALYLCASSAGQEITDTQYFGPGTRLTVL.

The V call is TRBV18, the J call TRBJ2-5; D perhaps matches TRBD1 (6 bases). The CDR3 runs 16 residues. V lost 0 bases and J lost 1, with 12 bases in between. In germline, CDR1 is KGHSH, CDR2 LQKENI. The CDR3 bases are TGTGCCAGCTCACCACCGTCAACAGGGCGCCAAGAGACCCAGTACTTC. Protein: CASSPPSTGRQETQYF.

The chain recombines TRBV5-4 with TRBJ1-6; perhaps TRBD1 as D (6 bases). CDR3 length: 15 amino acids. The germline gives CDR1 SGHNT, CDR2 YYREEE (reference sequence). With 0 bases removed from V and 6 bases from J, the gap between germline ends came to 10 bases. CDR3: CASSLEGGINSPLHF. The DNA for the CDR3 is TGTGCCAGCAGCTTGGAGGGGGGGATTAATTCACCCCTCCACTTT.

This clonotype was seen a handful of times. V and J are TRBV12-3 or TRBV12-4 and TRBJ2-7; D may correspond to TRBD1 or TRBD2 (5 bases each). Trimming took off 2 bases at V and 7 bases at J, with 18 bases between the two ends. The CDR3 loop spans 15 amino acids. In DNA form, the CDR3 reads TGTGCCAGCAGTTTACCCGAGGGACGGCCGGAGGAGCAGTACTTC. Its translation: CASSLPEGRPEEQYF.

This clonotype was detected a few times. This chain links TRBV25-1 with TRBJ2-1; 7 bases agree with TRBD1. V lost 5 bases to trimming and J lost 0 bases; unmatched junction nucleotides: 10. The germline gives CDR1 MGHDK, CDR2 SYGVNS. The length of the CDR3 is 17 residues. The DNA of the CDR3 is TGTGCCAGCAGTAAAAACAGGGGTCGAATCTCCTACAATGAGCAGTTCTTC. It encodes CASSKNRGRISYNEQFF.

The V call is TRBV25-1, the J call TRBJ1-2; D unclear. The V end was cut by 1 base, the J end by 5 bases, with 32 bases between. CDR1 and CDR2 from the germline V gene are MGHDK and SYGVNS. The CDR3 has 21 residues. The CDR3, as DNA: TGTGCCAGCAGTGAATCATCCAGCATCCTCGCCCGGGCCCGAGGAGCTTATGGCTACACCTTC. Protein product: CASSESSSILARARGAYGYTF.

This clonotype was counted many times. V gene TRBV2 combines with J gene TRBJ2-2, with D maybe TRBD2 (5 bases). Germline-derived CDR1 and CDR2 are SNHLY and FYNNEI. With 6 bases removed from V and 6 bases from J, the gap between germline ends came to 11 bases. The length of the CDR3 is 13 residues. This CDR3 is CASREGPAGELFF. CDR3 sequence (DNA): TGTGCCAGCAGAGAGGGCCCGGCCGGGGAGCTGTTTTTT.

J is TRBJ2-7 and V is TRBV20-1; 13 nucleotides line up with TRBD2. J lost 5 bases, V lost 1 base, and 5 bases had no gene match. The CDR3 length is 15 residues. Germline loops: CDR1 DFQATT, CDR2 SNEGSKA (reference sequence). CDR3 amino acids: CSARVGLAGTHEQYF. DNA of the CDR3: TGCAGTGCTAGAGTGGGACTAGCGGGGACCCACGAGCAGTACTTC.

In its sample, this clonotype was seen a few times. CDR3 nucleotides: TGTGCCAGCGCCCGGGACAGCAATCAGCCCCAGCATTTT. Its translation: CASARDSNQPQHF. The chain recombines TRBV28 with TRBJ1-5; D perhaps matches TRBD1 (5 bases). Trimming removed 8 bases from V and 1 base from J, with 9 bases in between. CDR3 length: 13 amino acids. The V gene's germline CDR1 is MDHEN and CDR2 SYDVKM. The variable domain in full, with the rest retrieved from reference TRBV28 and TRBJ1-5, is DVKVTQSSRYLVKRTGEKVFLECVQDMDHENMFWYRQDPGLGLRLIYFSYDVKMKEKGDIPEGYSVSREKKERFSLILESASTNQTSMYLCASARDSNQPQHFGDGTRLSIL.

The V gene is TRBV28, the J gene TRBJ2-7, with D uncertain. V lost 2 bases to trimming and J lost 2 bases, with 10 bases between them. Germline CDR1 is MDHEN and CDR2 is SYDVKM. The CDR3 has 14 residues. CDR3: CASSLEQPAYEQYF. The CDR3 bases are TGTGCCAGCAGTTTAGAACAGCCTGCCTACGAGCAGTACTTC.

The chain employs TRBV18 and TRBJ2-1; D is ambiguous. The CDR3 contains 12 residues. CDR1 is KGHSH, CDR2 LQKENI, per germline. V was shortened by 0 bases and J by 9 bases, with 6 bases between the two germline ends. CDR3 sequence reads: CASSPPGLEQFF. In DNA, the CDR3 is TGTGCCAGCTCACCACCGGGTCTTGAGCAGTTCTTC.

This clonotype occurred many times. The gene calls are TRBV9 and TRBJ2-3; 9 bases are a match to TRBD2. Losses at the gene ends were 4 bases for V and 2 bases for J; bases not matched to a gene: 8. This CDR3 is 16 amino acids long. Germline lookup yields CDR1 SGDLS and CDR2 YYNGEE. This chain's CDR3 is CASSLNPSGITDTQYF. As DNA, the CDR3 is TGTGCCAGCAGCCTGAACCCTAGCGGGATCACAGATACGCAGTATTTT.

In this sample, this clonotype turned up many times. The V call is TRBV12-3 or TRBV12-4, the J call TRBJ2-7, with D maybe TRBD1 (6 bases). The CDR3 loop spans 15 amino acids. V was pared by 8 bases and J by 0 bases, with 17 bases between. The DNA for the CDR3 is TGTGCCAGCGGGGATCCCCGGGACACCTCCTACGAGCAGTACTTC. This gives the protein CASGDPRDTSYEQYF.

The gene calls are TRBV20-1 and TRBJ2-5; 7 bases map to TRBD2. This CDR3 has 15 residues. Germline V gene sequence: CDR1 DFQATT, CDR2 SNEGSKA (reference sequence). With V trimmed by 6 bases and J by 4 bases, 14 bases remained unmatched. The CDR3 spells CSAEWAGESLETQYF. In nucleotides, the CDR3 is TGCAGTGCAGAATGGGCGGGGGAGTCTTTAGAGACCCAGTACTTC.